This is a list of T cell receptor beta chains from one sample in a study of T cells in Graves' hyperthyroidism and ophthalmopathy. MiXCR, applied by TCRdb to the multiplex PCR reads, yields one record per CDR3 protein. The sample records more than 550,000 distinct CDR3 sequences, roughly 20% being singletons. Material: blood. Every receptor here comes from a woman aged 45-59 years with Graves' hyperthyroidism that later progressed to Graves' ophthalmopathy. Both conserved end residues are part of each CDR3. The D gene is left open where the match is weak. Some rows have no size entry. The others give once, few or many, or a class for an expanded clone.

D gene: TRBD2; J gene: TRBJ2-2; clone size: .; V gene: TRBV2; CDR3 DNA: TGTGCCAGCAGTGGTACGGGGGGAGCAAAAACCGGGGAGCTGTTTTTT; CDR3 protein: CASSGTGGAKTGELFF
D gene: .; J gene: TRBJ2-3; clone size: .; V gene: TRBV30; CDR3 DNA: TGTGCCTGGGGGGGCCTTAGCACAGATACGCAGTATTTT; CDR3 protein: CAWGGLSTDTQYF
D gene: .; J gene: TRBJ2-7; clone size: many; V gene: TRBV6-1; CDR3 DNA: TGTGCCAGCAGTGAGCTAGCGACGACCTACGAGCAGTACTTC; CDR3 protein: CASSELATTYEQYF
D gene: .; J gene: TRBJ2-1; clone size: once; V gene: TRBV12-3/TRBV12-4; CDR3 DNA: TGTGCCAGCAGTTTAGTTGACGGAAACAATGAGCAGTTCTTC; CDR3 protein: CASSLVDGNNEQFF
D gene: .; J gene: TRBJ1-6; clone size: many; V gene: TRBV3-1; CDR3 DNA: TGTGCCAGCAGCCAAGCTCGATCACCCCTCCACTTT; CDR3 protein: CASSQARSPLHF
D gene: TRBD1; J gene: TRBJ1-2; clone size: .; V gene: TRBV15; CDR3 DNA: TGTGCCACCAGCAGGTTCCGGGACAGGGGAGACTATGGCTACACCTTC; CDR3 protein: CATSRFRDRGDYGYTF
D gene: .; J gene: TRBJ2-1; clone size: .; V gene: TRBV20-1; CDR3 DNA: TGCAGTGCGGAGCGACTAGTGGGCAACGAGCAGTTCTTC; CDR3 protein: CSAERLVGNEQFF
D gene: .; J gene: TRBJ2-2; clone size: many; V gene: TRBV11-3; CDR3 DNA: TGTGCCAGCAGCCTATCCCCCTGGATCGGGGAGCTGTTTTTT; CDR3 protein: CASSLSPWIGELFF
D gene: TRBD1; J gene: TRBJ1-6; clone size: few; V gene: TRBV19; CDR3 DNA: TGTGCCAGTAGTCTCCTCCAGACAGGGAATTCACCCCTCCACTTT; CDR3 protein: CASSLLQTGNSPLHF
D gene: .; J gene: TRBJ1-1; clone size: .; V gene: TRBV27; CDR3 DNA: TGTGCCAGCAGTTTATCCGGCATCCCCACTGGGGCTTTCTTT; CDR3 protein: CASSLSGIPTGAFF
D gene: TRBD2; J gene: TRBJ2-1; clone size: many; V gene: TRBV12-3/TRBV12-4; CDR3 DNA: TGTGCCAGCAGACCGACTAGCGGGGGGGCCAATGAGCAGTTCTTC; CDR3 protein: CASRPTSGGANEQFF
D gene: .; J gene: TRBJ1-1; clone size: .; V gene: TRBV4-1; CDR3 DNA: TGCGCCAGCAGCCTAGCCTGGAACACTGAAGCTTTCTTT; CDR3 protein: CASSLAWNTEAFF
D gene: TRBD2; J gene: TRBJ2-3; clone size: .; V gene: TRBV4-2; CDR3 DNA: TGTGCCAGCAGCCAAGTTCGTACTAGCGGCACAGATACGCAGTATTTT; CDR3 protein: CASSQVRTSGTDTQYF
D gene: .; J gene: TRBJ1-6; clone size: .; V gene: TRBV20-1; CDR3 DNA: TGCAGTGCTAGAAGGCAGGACCCTTCACCCCTCCACTTT; CDR3 protein: CSARRQDPSPLHF
D gene: .; J gene: TRBJ2-3; clone size: .; V gene: TRBV7-9; CDR3 DNA: TGTGCCAGCAGCTTAGGGATGAGGAAAGATACGCAGTATTTT; CDR3 protein: CASSLGMRKDTQYF
D gene: .; J gene: TRBJ2-1; clone size: many; V gene: TRBV30; CDR3 DNA: TGTGCCTGGGGGGGGACCAAAAGGAGGAATGAGCAGTTCTTC; CDR3 protein: CAWGGTKRRNEQFF
D gene: TRBD2; J gene: TRBJ2-2; clone size: .; V gene: TRBV4-2; CDR3 DNA: TGTGCCAGCAGCCAAGTAGCTAGCGGGGGCGTCTTGGTATTAACCGGGGAGCTGTTTTTT; CDR3 protein: CASSQVASGGVLVLTGELFF
D gene: .; J gene: TRBJ2-7; clone size: many; V gene: TRBV19; CDR3 DNA: TGTGCGACGCGGGGCAGTACCTTCTACGAGCAGTACTTC; CDR3 protein: CATRGSTFYEQYF
D gene: .; J gene: TRBJ1-1; clone size: many; V gene: TRBV3-1; CDR3 DNA: TGTGCCAGCAGCCACCCCCAGAGGACTGAAGCTTTCTTT; CDR3 protein: CASSHPQRTEAFF
D gene: .; J gene: TRBJ2-5; clone size: few; V gene: TRBV19; CDR3 DNA: TGTGCCAGTAGTATCAAAGGACGGACTCAAGAGACCCAGTACTTC; CDR3 protein: CASSIKGRTQETQYF
D gene: .; J gene: TRBJ1-4; clone size: few; V gene: TRBV9; CDR3 DNA: TGCGCCAGCAGCGTAGGAATCGGCGGCGGGGGTGAAAAACTGTTTTTT; CDR3 protein: CASSVGIGGGGEKLFF